This T cell receptor beta chain emerged from a study of cytomegalovirus exposure and HLA in healthy donors. Study at large: Findings of an earlier analysis included 110 million or so unique TCR beta sequences from some 180 million T cells.

The study ran its PCR with 60 Vbeta and 13 Jbeta primers. Method: immunoSEQ multiplex PCR; TCRdb's copy keeps in-frame clones and lacks some. The repertoire holds fewer than 200,000 clones, with around 81% as singletons. About this clone itself: Its ends do not fully match the called genes, so a read error is possible.

CDR1 SEHNR and CDR2 FQNEAQ come from the germline V gene (reference sequence). The CDR3 consists of 13 residues. Specimen: PBMCs. The rearrangement joins TRBV7-9 to TRBJ1-2; D is ambiguous. The clonotype originates from a woman under 30 in good health and CMV-seropositive. CDR3 nucleotide sequence: TGTTCCAGCTCGACCGGGAAGGTTGGTGGCTACACCTTC. Protein: CSSSTGKVGGYTF.